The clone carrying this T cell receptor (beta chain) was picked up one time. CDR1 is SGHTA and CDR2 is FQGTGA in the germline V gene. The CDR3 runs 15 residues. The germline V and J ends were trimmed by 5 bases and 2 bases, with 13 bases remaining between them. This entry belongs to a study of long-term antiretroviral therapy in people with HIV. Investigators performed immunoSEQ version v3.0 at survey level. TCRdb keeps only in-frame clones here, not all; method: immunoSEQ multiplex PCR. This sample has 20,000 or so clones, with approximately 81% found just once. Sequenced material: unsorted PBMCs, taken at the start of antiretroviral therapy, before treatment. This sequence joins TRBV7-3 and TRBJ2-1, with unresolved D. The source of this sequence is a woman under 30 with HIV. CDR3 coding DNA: TGTGCCAGCAGCCCACTCTCCGTCGCCTACAATGAGCAGTTCTTC. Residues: CASSPLSVAYNEQFF.